Each of the 21 T cell receptor beta chains below was sequenced from the same sample in a study of blood T cells in healthy people across ages. Using a J-beta primer mix together with a sample-barcoded 5' primer, a second PCR was run for about 7 to 12 cycles. TCRdb recomputed calls from the 5' RACE reads with MiXCR, one row per CDR3 protein. The table includes some 1,500,000 distinct CDR3 sequences, approximately 43% detected once. Source material: blood. The receptors come from a woman under 30 in good health.

This clonotype was recorded many times. The chain couples TRBV29-1 to TRBJ2-7; D not resolved. Trimming removed 1 base from V and 0 bases from J, with 4 bases in between. The V gene's germline CDR1 is SQVTM and CDR2 ANQGSEA. The CDR3 length is 12 residues. Here the CDR3 DNA reads TGCAGCGTTGAAGCGGGCTCCTACGAGCAGTACTTC. As protein: CSVEAGSYEQYF.

The rearrangement uses TRBV4-3 and TRBJ2-7, with TRBD1 matching over 8 bases. The CDR3 is made up of 16 amino acids. Germline values: CDR1 LGHNA, CDR2 YSLEER. Unmatched junction bases numbered 6, after V lost 0 bases and J lost 2 bases. The CDR3 DNA sequence: TGCGCCAGCAGCCAAGAGGTAACAGGGGGTACCTACGAGCAGTACTTC. This codes for CASSQEVTGGTYEQYF.

V usage is TRBV3-1 and J usage is TRBJ1-1; TRBD1 matches at 8 bases. The CDR3 extends over 12 amino acids. V was clipped by 3 bases and J by 10 bases; unmatched bases: 4. Germline CDR1 is LGHDT and CDR2 is YNNKEL (reference sequence). The CDR3 DNA sequence: TGTGCCAGCAGCCACGGACAGGGTTTAGCTTTCTTT. Its protein product is CASSHGQGLAFF.

V is TRBV20-1 and J is TRBJ2-5; 12 bases are shared with TRBD2. The J call may be in error: the DNA end matches TRBJ2-7 better. Germline V CDR1 and CDR2: DFQATT, SNEGSKA (reference sequence). The CDR3 is made up of 13 amino acids. In DNA form, the CDR3 reads TGCAGTGCTAGATCACTAGCGGGGGGCGAGCAGTACTTC. Amino acids: CSARSLAGGEQYF.

This chain connects TRBV6-6 to TRBJ2-1; perhaps TRBD1 as D (5 bases). V dropped 2 bases and J dropped 4 bases, with 12 bases sitting between them. Germline assignment: CDR1 MNHNY and CDR2 SVGAGI (reference sequence). This CDR3 has 15 residues. In DNA form, the CDR3 reads TGTGCCAGCAGTTACACCCAAGACAGATACAATGAGCAGTTCTTC. Translating gives CASSYTQDRYNEQFF.

The rearrangement uses TRBV2 and TRBJ1-1; TRBD1 aligns across 11 bases. Germline-derived CDR1 and CDR2 are SNHLY and FYNNEI. With V trimmed by 3 bases and J by 5 bases, 2 bases remained unmatched. This CDR3 comprises 14 residues. CDR3: CASSEDRGLTEAFF. In DNA form, the CDR3 reads TGTGCCAGCAGTGAGGACAGGGGGCTTACTGAAGCTTTCTTT.

For this clonotype: At one of its ends the junction is not consistent with the germline gene, which may arise from a read error. The V call is TRBV6-6, the J call TRBJ2-3; 11 positions match TRBD2. In germline, CDR1 is MNHNY, CDR2 SVGAGI (reference sequence). The CDR3 runs 16 residues. CDR3 loop: CASSRTGTSGTDMQYF. In DNA, the CDR3 is TGTGCCAGCAGCAGAACCGGGACTAGCGGCACAGATATGCAGTATTTT.

The chain has TRBV4-3 and TRBJ2-1; the match to TRBD2 covers 9 bases. The CDR3 runs to 17 residues. J was trimmed by 0 bases and V by 0 bases; bases with no gene match: 3. Germline loops: CDR1 LGHNA, CDR2 YSLEER. CDR3 bases: TGCGCCAGCAGCCAAGAAATTAGCGGGAGCTCCTACAATGAGCAGTTCTTC. As protein: CASSQEISGSSYNEQFF.

This clonotype was counted ten times or more. The chain links TRBV18 to TRBJ1-2; 7 positions agree with TRBD1. The CDR3 has 13 residues. The V segment lost 3 bases and the J segment 6 bases; nucleotides outside the gene matches: 4. Per the germline V gene, CDR1 is KGHSH and CDR2 is LQKENI. For the CDR3, the DNA is TGTGCCAGCTCACCGTCCGACAGGGATGGCTACACCTTC. Translating gives CASSPSDRDGYTF. Filled out from reference TRBV18 and TRBJ1-2, the complete variable domain reads NAGVMQNPRHLVRRRGQEARLRCSPMKGHSHVYWYRQLPEEGLKFMVYLQKENIIDESGMPKERFSAEFPKEGPSILRIQQVVRGDSAAYFCASSPSDRDGYTFGSGTRLTVV.

The CDR3 protein is CASSQDGARGLATEAFF. The CDR3 DNA reads as TGCGCCAGCAGCCAAGATGGTGCCAGGGGGCTGGCCACTGAAGCTTTCTTT. The chain uses TRBV4-1 and TRBJ1-1; 8 bases are shared with TRBD1. The germline CDR1 and CDR2 sequences are MGHRA and YSYEKL. V shed 0 bases and J 4 bases; nucleotides not matched to a gene: 10. This CDR3 has 17 amino acids.

The chain combines TRBV6-1 with TRBJ1-5; possible D gene TRBD1, 5 bases. Trimming removed 4 bases at V and 7 bases at J, with 17 bases between. The CDR3 loop spans 15 amino acids. Per the germline V gene, CDR1 is MNHNS and CDR2 is SASEGT. The CDR3 DNA reads TGTGCCAGCAGTGTTGGGGACCTAGCGGGACAGCCCCAGCATTTT. Residues: CASSVGDLAGQPQHF.

This clonotype has just a few counts. V is TRBV6-6 and J is TRBJ2-7, with 9 positions matching TRBD2. V dropped 6 bases and J dropped 1; count of bases not matched to a gene: 10. The CDR3 loop spans 16 amino acids. Germline CDR1 MNHNY, CDR2 SVGAGI (reference sequence). The DNA for the CDR3 is TGTGCCAGCAGACGATTTAGCGGGGGAAGATCCTACGAGCAGTACTTC. This translates into CASRRFSGGRSYEQYF.

The genes are TRBV5-1 and TRBJ2-1; TRBD2 is a possible D gene (7 bases). Trimming stripped 4 bases from V and 5 bases from J, with 19 bases between. The CDR3 sequence is 16 residues long. From germline, CDR1 is SGHRS and CDR2 YFSETQ. The CDR3 sequence is CASSRTRGGVDNEQFF. DNA of the CDR3: TGCGCCAGCAGCCGGACGAGGGGGGGGGTCGACAATGAGCAGTTCTTC.

This clonotype showed up just a few times. The chain combines TRBV6-2 or TRBV6-3 with TRBJ2-1; 11 bases align to TRBD2. Unmatched junction bases numbered 17, after V lost 10 bases and J lost 0 bases. CDR1 MNHEY and CDR2 SVGEGT come from the germline V gene. The CDR3 consists of 19 residues. The CDR3 is CATKGRLAGGLSSYNEQFF. The DNA of the CDR3 is TGTGCCACCAAAGGGCGGCTAGCGGGGGGCCTTAGCTCCTACAATGAGCAGTTCTTC.

A remark on this clonotype: Relative to the germline gene, one junction end is altered; a read error may explain this. This chain uses TRBV25-1 with TRBJ2-5; weak D call: TRBD1 (6 bases). Germline assignment: CDR1 MGHDK and CDR2 SYGVNS. This CDR3 is 16 amino acids long. CDR3 region: CTSSEYLAGAQETQYF. As DNA, the CDR3 is TGTACCAGCAGTGAATATCTGGCAGGGGCCCAAGAGACCCAGTACTTC. Based on the CDR3 plus reference TRBV25-1 and TRBJ2-5, the full variable domain is EADIYQTPRYLVIGTGKKITLECSQTMGHDKMYWYQQDPGMELHLIHYSYGVNSTEKGDLSSESTVSRIRTEHFPLTLESARPSHTSQYLCTSSEYLAGAQETQYFGPGTRLLVL.

This CDR3 is CASSFFPSRNQPQHF. The CDR3 DNA sequence: TGTGCCAGCAGTTTTTTTCCCTCCCGGAATCAGCCCCAGCATTTT. The rearrangement uses TRBV28 and TRBJ1-5, with unresolved D. Trimming shortened V by 3 bases and J by 4 bases, and 13 bases separated the two germline ends. Germline V gene data show CDR1 as MDHEN and CDR2 as SYDVKM. The CDR3 length is 15 residues.

V usage is TRBV20-1 and J usage is TRBJ2-2; TRBD2 matches at 8 bases. The ends lost 0 bases at V and 5 bases at J; junction bases unmatched: 5. The CDR3 spans 15 residues. In germline, CDR1 is DFQATT, CDR2 SNEGSKA (reference sequence). CDR3 DNA sequence: TGCAGTGCTAGAGAAGGTAGCGGGACTACCGGGGAGCTGTTTTTT. It yields the protein CSAREGSGTTGELFF.

Comments on this clonotype: A junction boundary mismatches the germline segment, possibly from a read error. The CDR3 nucleotides are TGTGCCAGCAGTTACACCCCAGGGAGGAGCTCCGACGAGCAGTACTTC. This encodes CASSYTPGRSSDEQYF. The rearrangement links TRBV6-2 or TRBV6-3 to TRBJ2-7, with D possibly TRBD2 on 6 matching bases. This CDR3 contains 16 residues. Per the germline V gene, CDR1 is MNHEY and CDR2 is SVGEGT.

CDR3 loop: CSARDAGVVVWDGYTF. CDR3 coding DNA: TGCAGTGCTAGAGATGCGGGAGTGGTGGTATGGGATGGCTACACCTTC. The rearrangement joins TRBV20-1 to TRBJ1-2, with D uncertain. Between the trimmed V and J ends, which lost 0 bases and 6 bases, there was a span of 20 bases. In germline, CDR1 is DFQATT, CDR2 SNEGSKA (reference sequence). This CDR3 comprises 16 residues.

Only a few counts were recorded for this clonotype. The CDR3 DNA follows: TGCAGTGCTAGAGAGGGAAGAACGCTCCCTTCACCCCTCCACTTT. It specifies CSAREGRTLPSPLHF. This sequence joins TRBV20-1 and TRBJ1-6; no clear D. CDR1 and CDR2 (germline): DFQATT, SNEGSKA (reference sequence). This CDR3 spans 15 amino acids. V was cut by 0 bases and J by 9 bases, with 15 bases left in between.

V usage is TRBV9 and J usage is TRBJ2-1; D possibly corresponds to TRBD2 (6 bases). This CDR3 has 14 amino acids. Germline values: CDR1 SGDLS, CDR2 YYNGEE. Deletions cut 6 bases from V and 4 bases from J, with 14 bases between. The DNA for the CDR3 is TGTGCCAGCACTCAGGGAAGCGGGTACAATGAGCAGTTCTTC. It yields the protein CASTQGSGYNEQFF.